This T cell receptor beta chain stems from a study of glioma-infiltrating T cells after dendritic cell vaccination. Study context: Autologous tumor lysate was loaded overnight onto monocyte-derived dendritic cells grown seven days with IL-4 and GM-CSF.

The time point: after dendritic cell vaccination, including at tumor progression/relapse. The repertoire was sequenced with immunoSEQ multiplex PCR; TCRdb's copy has only in-frame clones and lacks some. Of approximately 60,000 clones listed, roughly nine tenths are singletons. V lost 6 bases and J lost 2; bases outside the gene matches: 7. This CDR3 comprises 18 residues. From germline, CDR1 is MNHEY and CDR2 SMNVEV (reference sequence). The chain carries TRBV27 and TRBJ2-2; TRBD2 agrees at 15 bases. This TCR derives from a human donor with glioblastoma. The input for sequencing was blood, taken after dendritic cell vaccination. CDR3 sequence reads: CASRLWTSGRDNTGELFF. DNA for the CDR3: TGTGCCAGCAGACTCTGGACTAGCGGGAGGGACAACACCGGGGAGCTGTTTTTT.